These 16 T cell receptor beta chains came from one sample sequenced in a study of cytomegalovirus exposure and HLA in healthy donors. The PCR ran on 60 Vbeta and 13 Jbeta primers. Data came from immunoSEQ multiplex PCR; TCRdb stores just in-frame clones and leaves some out. Of about 200,000 clones listed, roughly 85% are singletons. The specimen was PBMCs. These TCRs come from a woman aged 50 to 60 in good health and CMV-seronegative.

The rearrangement links TRBV18 to TRBJ1-2; 9 positions agree with TRBD1. V shed 4 bases, J shed 10 bases, and the junction held 4 bases outside the gene matches. The CDR3 covers 12 residues. Germline V lookup: CDR1 KGHSH, CDR2 LQKENI. The CDR3, as DNA: TGTGCCAGCTCACGTGACAGGGGGATCTACACCTTC. Translated, it gives CASSRDRGIYTF.

The chain couples TRBV19 to TRBJ2-3; D is possibly TRBD2 (6 bases). This CDR3 comprises 13 residues. CDR1 is LNHDA and CDR2 is SQIVND in the germline V gene (reference sequence). Trimming took 3 bases from V and 5 from J, leaving 9 bases between them. The chain's CDR3 is CASSMISGDTQYF. The CDR3 DNA sequence: TGTGCCAGTAGTATGATTAGCGGAGATACGCAGTATTTT.

V and J are TRBV5-6 and TRBJ2-1, with D possibly being TRBD2 (5 bases). Per the germline V gene, CDR1 is SGHDT and CDR2 is YYEEEE. This CDR3 has 19 amino acids. Trimming stripped 1 base from V and 0 bases from J, with 20 bases between. CDR3 sequence: CASSLFGVLGRHSYNEQFF. CDR3 bases: TGTGCCAGCAGCTTGTTCGGGGTTTTAGGGCGCCACTCCTACAATGAGCAGTTCTTC.

This CDR3 reads CASSRRDSETYEQYF. Here the CDR3 DNA reads TGTGCCAGCAGCCGCCGGGACAGTGAGACCTACGAGCAGTACTTC. The gene calls are TRBV11-2 and TRBJ2-7; TRBD1 matches at 7 bases. Germline V gene lookup returns CDR1 SGHAT and CDR2 FQNNGV. There are 15 residues in the CDR3. The J segment lost 2 bases and the V segment lost 5 bases, leaving 9 bases of the junction unmatched.

The chain is built from TRBV9 and TRBJ2-5; D is perhaps TRBD2 (6 bases). Per germline, CDR1 SGDLS and CDR2 YYNGEE. The CDR3 contains 14 residues. The ends were cut back, 3 bases at V and 2 bases at J, with 11 bases in the middle. CDR3 DNA: TGTGCCAGCAGCGCGGGACTCCATCAAGAGACCCAGTACTTC. This sequence encodes CASSAGLHQETQYF.

The chain is built from TRBV27 and TRBJ2-3; TRBD1 agrees at 7 bases. V lost 2 bases, J lost 2 bases, and 1 base stayed unmatched. The CDR3 extends over 14 amino acids. Germline CDR1 MNHEY, CDR2 SMNVEV (reference sequence). CDR3 sequence reads: CASSLDRDTDTQYF. The CDR3 nucleotides are TGTGCCAGCAGTTTAGACAGGGACACAGATACGCAGTATTTT.

This chain joins TRBV5-1 and TRBJ2-2, with TRBD2 matching over 7 bases. With V trimmed by 5 bases and J by 3 bases, 7 bases remained unmatched. CDR1 SGHRS and CDR2 YFSETQ come from the germline V gene. The CDR3 totals 15 residues. CDR3 sequence (DNA): TGCGCCAGCAGTTTTGGCGGGAGAGACACCGGGGAGCTGTTTTTT. Translated: CASSFGGRDTGELFF.

The CDR3 DNA sequence: TGTGCCAGCCGCCCCAGGGGCGCACATGAAAAACTGTTTTTT. This gives the protein CASRPRGAHEKLFF. The V gene is TRBV27, the J gene TRBJ1-4; possibly TRBD1 for D (6 bases). The V gene lost 8 bases and the J gene lost 6 bases, with 16 bases spanning the gap. The CDR3 sequence is 14 residues long. Germline V gene lookup returns CDR1 MNHEY and CDR2 SMNVEV (reference sequence).

This clone has just one count. V is TRBV28 and J is TRBJ2-7, with D tentatively TRBD1 (5 bases). Per germline, CDR1 MDHEN and CDR2 SYDVKM. CDR3 length: 14 amino acids. The ends were cut back, 3 bases at V and 2 bases at J, with 11 bases in the middle. CDR3: CASSFRQGPYEQYF. DNA of the CDR3: TGTGCCAGCAGTTTCCGGCAGGGCCCCTACGAGCAGTACTTC.

This chain joins TRBV10-3 and TRBJ2-1, with TRBD2 matching 7 bases. The ends lost 6 bases at V and 7 bases at J; junction bases unmatched: 3. CDR3 length equals 12 residues. CDR1 is ENHRY and CDR2 is SYGVKD in the germline V gene. CDR3 nucleotide sequence: TGTGCCATCAGCCTACTAGCGAATGAGCAGTTCTTC. Protein: CAISLLANEQFF.

This rearrangement joins TRBV27 to TRBJ1-1; the match to TRBD1 covers 10 bases. This CDR3 comprises 16 residues. Germline V lookup: CDR1 MNHEY, CDR2 SMNVEV (reference sequence). The V and J ends lost 3 bases and 4 bases, in that order; junction bases with no gene match: 8. For the CDR3, the DNA is TGTGCCAGCAGTTTTAGACAGGGGGCGCGAAGCACTGAAGCTTTCTTT. Its translation: CASSFRQGARSTEAFF.

The V gene is TRBV6-5, the J gene TRBJ2-1; D may be TRBD1 (6 bases). The CDR3 loop spans 16 amino acids. Germline V gives CDR1 MNHEY, CDR2 SVGAGI. The V end was cut by 0 bases, the J end by 10 bases, with 19 bases between. The CDR3 protein is CASSYSGQWGDWEQFF. The DNA for the CDR3 is TGTGCCAGCAGTTACTCTGGACAGTGGGGCGATTGGGAGCAGTTCTTC.

V is TRBV27 and J is TRBJ2-3; 9 bases map to TRBD2. Germline CDR1 reads MNHEY; CDR2 reads SMNVEV (reference sequence). The CDR3 runs 17 residues. Unmatched junction bases numbered 17, after V lost 9 bases and J lost 4 bases. CDR3 sequence (DNA): TGTGCCAGTAGCCTTGCATCGCTAGCGGGATCACCAGATACGCAGTATTTT. It yields the protein CASSLASLAGSPDTQYF.

The V and J genes are TRBV5-4 and TRBJ2-7; perhaps TRBD2 as D (6 bases). Between the trimmed V and J ends, which lost 9 bases and 0 bases, there was a span of 13 bases. Germline V lookup: CDR1 SGHNT, CDR2 YYREEE (reference sequence). CDR3 length: 13 residues. The CDR3 region has the DNA TGTGCCATCCCGGGACTTACCTCCTACGAGCAGTACTTC. Its protein is CAIPGLTSYEQYF.

The chain has TRBV4-2 and TRBJ2-3; weak D call: TRBD2 (6 bases). CDR1 and CDR2 (germline): LGHNA, YNFKEQ. This CDR3 region has 16 residues. With 5 bases removed from V and 0 bases from J, the gap between germline ends came to 15 bases. The CDR3 DNA sequence: TGTGCCAGCAGCTCGGGAGCGGAGACTAGCACAGATACGCAGTATTTT. Its translation: CASSSGAETSTDTQYF.

The chain links TRBV10-3 to TRBJ2-3; D perhaps matches TRBD2 (5 bases). The V gene lost 5 bases and the J gene lost 9 bases, with 21 bases spanning the gap. The germline V gene has CDR1 ENHRY and CDR2 SYGVKD. The CDR3 runs 15 residues. The CDR3 loop reads CAISFSVRASGTQYF. The CDR3 bases are TGTGCCATCAGTTTCAGTGTAAGGGCCTCGGGGACGCAGTATTTT.